Presented here are 22 T cell receptor beta chains from one specimen sequenced in a study of shared clonotypes between healthy human individuals (dated by TCRdb to the early 2020s). Libraries came from the immunoSEQ multiplex PCR assay. TCRdb obtained this table from immuneACCESS and retained in-frame rearrangements with V and J assigned. These tables miss some clones; where compared with another copy, unresolved V genes account for less than half of the shortfall, and the remainder is unexplained. The sample records 2 million to 2.5 million clones, approximately 95% of which are singletons. The top ten clonotypes cover approximately 0.4% of the sample. Sequenced sample: naive CD4+ T cells from PBMCs. The cell subset or site label on this specimen signifies: CD45RA+ positively selected. The receptors were gathered from a man younger than 30 in good health. Some clones in this sample may be carry-over from other donors' samples.

Of note for this clone: The sample carries other DNA sequences with the same CDR3. In DNA form, the CDR3 reads TGTGCCAGCAGTTCTCCGGGACAGGGTGGTAATGAGCAGTTCTTC. Its protein product is CASSSPGQGGNEQFF. The genes are TRBV28 and TRBJ2-1, with 9 bases matching TRBD1. V shed 4 bases, J shed 7 bases, and the junction held 8 bases outside the gene matches. From germline, CDR1 is MDHEN and CDR2 SYDVKM. The CDR3 spans 15 residues.

Turning to this clone: The identical CDR3 is also encoded by other nucleotide sequences in the sample. This sequence joins TRBV5-1 and TRBJ2-1; no clear D gene. CDR3 length: 13 amino acids. Germline CDR1 SGHRS, CDR2 YFSETQ. Trimming cost V 4 bases and J 6 bases, with 11 bases left between them. The CDR3 spells CASSEWRSNEQFF. The DNA for the CDR3 is TGCGCCAGCAGCGAGTGGCGCAGCAATGAGCAGTTCTTC.

The J gene is TRBJ2-5, the V gene TRBV6-1, with D tentatively TRBD1 or TRBD2 (5 bases each). V gave up 6 bases and J gave up 4 bases, with 15 bases separating them. CDR1 is MNHNS, CDR2 SASEGT, per germline. The CDR3 has 14 residues. For the CDR3, the DNA is TGTGCCAGCAGGATCGGGACGGTGACAGAGACCCAGTACTTC. It is translated as CASRIGTVTETQYF.

This chain uses TRBV2 with TRBJ1-4, with 7 positions matching TRBD1. V lost 6 bases, J lost 8 bases, and 9 bases stayed unmatched. From germline, CDR1 is SNHLY and CDR2 FYNNEI. This CDR3 has 14 amino acids. DNA of the CDR3: TGTGCCAGCAGACCGACAGGGAAGAAGGAAAAACTGTTTTTT. Translated, it gives CASRPTGKKEKLFF. The full variable domain, its missing parts supplied by reference TRBV2 and TRBJ1-4, is EPEVTQTPSHQVTQMGQEVILRCVPISNHLYFYWYRQILGQKVEFLVSFYNNEISEKSEIFDDQFSVERPDGSNFTLKIRSTKLEDSAMYFCASRPTGKKEKLFFGSGTQLSVL.

This chain joins TRBV9 and TRBJ2-3; TRBD1 matches at 11 bases. The germline CDR1 and CDR2 sequences are SGDLS and YYNGEE. This CDR3 is 17 amino acids long. J was trimmed by 6 bases and V by 3 bases; bases with no gene match: 12. The CDR3 loop is CASSALSGTGGPDTQYF. For the CDR3, the DNA is TGTGCCAGCAGCGCACTATCCGGGACAGGGGGACCGGATACGCAGTATTTT.

The chain uses TRBV7-8 and TRBJ2-7; unclear D gene. Deletions cut 6 bases from V and 0 bases from J, with 15 bases between. The CDR3 contains 15 residues. Germline CDR1 is SGHVS and CDR2 is FQNEAQ. CDR3 residues: CASRKRFPSSYEQYF. CDR3 in DNA: TGTGCCAGCAGGAAAAGATTCCCAAGCTCCTACGAGCAGTACTTC.

The chain has TRBV6-4 and TRBJ2-7, with TRBD1 identical over 9 bases. CDR1 and CDR2 (germline): MRHNA, SNTAGT. J was trimmed by 2 bases and V by 8 bases; bases with no gene match: 7. The CDR3 has 14 amino acids. DNA of the CDR3: TGTGCCAGCTCCCCGGACAGGGGTCCCTACGAGCAGTACTTC. As protein: CASSPDRGPYEQYF.

This chain connects TRBV5-1 to TRBJ2-3; TRBD2 agrees at 7 bases. V gave up 3 bases and J gave up 0 bases; unmatched junction bases: 7. This CDR3 contains 16 residues. The germline CDR1 and CDR2 sequences are SGHRS and YFSETQ. The CDR3 coding sequence is TGCGCCAGCAGCTCTCGTAGCGGGCCTAGCACAGATACGCAGTATTTT. Protein: CASSSRSGPSTDTQYF.

The chain recombines TRBV7-9 with TRBJ2-2, with no clear D. CDR1 and CDR2 (germline): SEHNR, FQNEAQ (reference sequence). The CDR3 consists of 15 residues. Trimming cost V 7 bases and J 1 base, with 13 bases left between them. Here the CDR3 DNA reads TGTGCCAGCACCCTCCATAGCCTGAACACCGGGGAGCTGTTTTTT. Protein: CASTLHSLNTGELFF.

CDR3 loop: CASSYSLNRADTQYF. The CDR3, as DNA: TGTGCCAGCAGTTACTCTTTAAATCGGGCAGATACGCAGTATTTT. This rearrangement joins TRBV6-5 to TRBJ2-3; D remains unclear. Between the trimmed V and J ends, which lost 0 bases and 4 bases, there was a span of 11 bases. This CDR3 has 15 amino acids. The germline V gene encodes CDR1 MNHEY and CDR2 SVGAGI.

The rearrangement uses TRBV29-1 and TRBJ2-3; D is unresolved. This CDR3 region has 16 residues. Trimming removed 2 bases at V and 6 bases at J, with 21 bases between. Germline-derived CDR1 and CDR2 are SQVTM and ANQGSEA. This CDR3 is CSVESSGSSSGDTQYF. The CDR3 DNA follows: TGCAGCGTTGAAAGCAGTGGGTCGTCCTCCGGGGATACGCAGTATTTT.

This chain links TRBV15 with TRBJ1-2; TRBD1 matches at 9 bases. After removal of 3 bases from V and 4 bases from J, the junction contained 12 bases not matched to a gene. The CDR3 is 17 amino acids. Germline V gives CDR1 LNHNV, CDR2 YYDKDF (reference sequence). The CDR3, as DNA: TGTGCCACCAGCAGGGCTTTGGGGACAGGGCCGTTCTATGGCTACACCTTC. Translation gives CATSRALGTGPFYGYTF.

The chain employs TRBV7-2 and TRBJ1-1, with a weak D call TRBD1 (6 bases). Germline V lookup: CDR1 SGHTA, CDR2 FQGNSA. V dropped 3 bases and J dropped 5 bases, with 13 bases sitting between them. The CDR3 spans 14 residues. DNA of the CDR3: TGTGCCAGCAGCTTCGCGGGGGCGCAAACTGAAGCTTTCTTT. It encodes CASSFAGAQTEAFF. Filled out from reference TRBV7-2 and TRBJ1-1, the complete variable domain reads GAGVSQSPSNKVTEKGKDVELRCDPISGHTALYWYRQSLGQGLEFLIYFQGNSAPDKSGLPSDRFSAERTGGSVSTLTIQRTQQEDSAVYLCASSFAGAQTEAFFGQGTRLTVV.

This chain connects TRBV6-5 to TRBJ2-3; D is possibly TRBD1 or TRBD2 (6 bases each). In germline, CDR1 is MNHEY, CDR2 SVGAGI. The CDR3 contains 15 residues. Trimming removed 7 bases from V and 6 bases from J, with 20 bases in between. The CDR3 loop is CASKKGGLGFDTQYF. In DNA, the CDR3 is TGTGCCAGCAAGAAAGGGGGGTTAGGTTTTGATACGCAGTATTTT.

The rearrangement joins TRBV7-3 to TRBJ2-7, with D possibly matching TRBD1 (6 bases). V gave up 4 bases and J gave up 9 bases, with 13 bases separating them. Germline V gene sequence: CDR1 SGHTA, CDR2 FQGTGA. This CDR3 contains 12 residues. The CDR3 loop reads CASSSGHLAQYF. DNA for the CDR3: TGTGCCAGCAGCTCGGGACACCTGGCGCAGTACTTC.

This chain uses TRBV19 with TRBJ2-5; 7 bases match TRBD2. With V trimmed by 6 bases and J by 0 bases, 10 bases remained unmatched. The CDR3 spans 16 residues. The germline V gene encodes CDR1 LNHDA and CDR2 SQIVND (reference sequence). This CDR3 reads CASRPSGKSYQETQYF. CDR3 coding DNA: TGTGCCAGTAGACCCAGCGGGAAAAGCTACCAAGAGACCCAGTACTTC.

This chain uses TRBV5-1 with TRBJ2-1; 9 nucleotides align to TRBD2. In germline, CDR1 is SGHRS, CDR2 YFSETQ. The V gene end was trimmed by 4 bases and the J gene end by 8 bases; junction bases not matched to a gene: 10. The CDR3 runs 15 residues. The CDR3, as DNA: TGCGCCAGCAGCCTACTATCCCTAGCGGGATATGAGCAGTTCTTC. Amino acid sequence: CASSLLSLAGYEQFF. The full variable domain, completed using reference TRBV5-1 and TRBJ2-1, is KAGVTQTPRYLIKTRGQQVTLSCSPISGHRSVSWYQQTPGQGLQFLFEYFSETQRNKGNFPGRFSGRQFSNSRSEMNVSTLELGDSALYLCASSLLSLAGYEQFFGPGTRLTVL.

The J gene is TRBJ2-5, the V gene TRBV19; 7 bases fit TRBD1. Trimming took 2 bases from V and 2 from J; bases not matched to a gene: 5. Germline lookup yields CDR1 LNHDA and CDR2 SQIVND (reference sequence). This CDR3 has 15 amino acids. The CDR3 sequence is CASSIKDRLQETQYF. The CDR3 region has the DNA TGTGCCAGTAGTATAAAGGACAGGCTACAAGAGACCCAGTACTTC.

The chain joins TRBV5-1 to TRBJ2-2, with D tentatively TRBD1 (6 bases). V was cut by 1 base and J by 1 base, with 8 bases left in between. In germline, CDR1 is SGHRS, CDR2 YFSETQ. The CDR3 spans 15 residues. The CDR3 nucleotides read TGCGCCAGCAGCTTGTGGGGACAGAACACCGGGGAGCTGTTTTTT. This gives the protein CASSLWGQNTGELFF.

DNA for the CDR3: TGTGCCAGCAGCGCCAGTGGGGGCGATACGCAGTATTTT. This encodes CASSASGGDTQYF. The chain has TRBV6-4 and TRBJ2-3; D possibly corresponds to TRBD1 (6 bases). The germline gives CDR1 MRHNA, CDR2 SNTAGT. The CDR3 sequence is 13 residues long. V shed 6 bases and J shed 6 bases, with 13 bases lying between them.

CDR3 region: CASRPAGTSPYTQYF. CDR3 in DNA: TGTGCCAGTAGGCCCGCCGGGACTAGCCCCTATACCCAGTACTTC. The chain employs TRBV19 and TRBJ2-5; 9 nucleotides agree with TRBD2. Germline CDR1 and CDR2: LNHDA and SQIVND (reference sequence). V lost 6 bases, J lost 8 bases, and 13 bases stayed unmatched. The CDR3 length is 15 residues.

J is TRBJ2-7 and V is TRBV28; no reliable D call. V lost 8 bases to trimming and J lost 3 bases, with 20 bases between them. Germline CDR1 reads MDHEN; CDR2 reads SYDVKM. The CDR3 has 15 residues. CDR3 loop: CASHPSRGSYYEQYF. As DNA, the CDR3 is TGTGCCAGCCACCCGTCCCGAGGTAGCTACTACGAGCAGTACTTC.